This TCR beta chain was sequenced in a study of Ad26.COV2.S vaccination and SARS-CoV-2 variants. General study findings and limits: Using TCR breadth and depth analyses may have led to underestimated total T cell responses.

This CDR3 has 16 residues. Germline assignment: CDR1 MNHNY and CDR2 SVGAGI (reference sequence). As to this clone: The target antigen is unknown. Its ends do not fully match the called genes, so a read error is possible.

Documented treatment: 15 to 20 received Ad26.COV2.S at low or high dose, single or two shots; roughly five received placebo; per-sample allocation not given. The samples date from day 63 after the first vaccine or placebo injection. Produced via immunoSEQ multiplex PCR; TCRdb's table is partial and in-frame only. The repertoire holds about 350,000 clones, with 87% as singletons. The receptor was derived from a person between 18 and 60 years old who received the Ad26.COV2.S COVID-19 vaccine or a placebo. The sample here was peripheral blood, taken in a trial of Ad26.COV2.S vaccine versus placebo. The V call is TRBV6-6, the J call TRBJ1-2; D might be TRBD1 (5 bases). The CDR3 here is CASRYLGPPTNYGYTF. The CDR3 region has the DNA TGTGCCAGCAGATACTTGGGACCCCCGACGAACTATGGCTACACCTTC.